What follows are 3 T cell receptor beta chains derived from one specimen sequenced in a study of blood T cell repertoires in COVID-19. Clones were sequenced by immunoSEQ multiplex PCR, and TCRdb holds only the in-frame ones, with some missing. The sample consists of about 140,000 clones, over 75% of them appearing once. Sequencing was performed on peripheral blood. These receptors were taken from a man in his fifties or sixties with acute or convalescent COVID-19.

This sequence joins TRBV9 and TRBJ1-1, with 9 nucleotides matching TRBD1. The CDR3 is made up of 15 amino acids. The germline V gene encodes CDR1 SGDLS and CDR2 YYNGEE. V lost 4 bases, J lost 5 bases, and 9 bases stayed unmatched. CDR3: CASSQSGQGRTEAFF. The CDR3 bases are TGTGCCAGCAGCCAAAGCGGACAGGGGAGGACTGAAGCTTTCTTT. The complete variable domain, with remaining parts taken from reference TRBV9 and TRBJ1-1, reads DSGVTQTPKHLITATGQRVTLRCSPRSGDLSVYWYQQSLDQGLQFLIQYYNGEERAKGNILERFSAQQFPDLHSELNLSSLELGDSALYFCASSQSGQGRTEAFFGQGTRLTVV.

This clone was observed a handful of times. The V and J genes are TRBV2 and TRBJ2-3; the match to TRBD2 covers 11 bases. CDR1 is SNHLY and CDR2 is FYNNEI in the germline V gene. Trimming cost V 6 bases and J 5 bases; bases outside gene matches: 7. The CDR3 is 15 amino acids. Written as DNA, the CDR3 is TGTGCCAGCAGACCACTAGCGGGAGAGGGAGATACGCAGTATTTT. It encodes CASRPLAGEGDTQYF.

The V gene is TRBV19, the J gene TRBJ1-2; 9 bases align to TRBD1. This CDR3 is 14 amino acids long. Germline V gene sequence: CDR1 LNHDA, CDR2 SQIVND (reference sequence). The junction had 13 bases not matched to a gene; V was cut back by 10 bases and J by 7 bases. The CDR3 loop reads CAIGRGDRVSGYTF. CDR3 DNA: TGTGCCATTGGAAGGGGGGACAGGGTTTCTGGCTACACCTTC.